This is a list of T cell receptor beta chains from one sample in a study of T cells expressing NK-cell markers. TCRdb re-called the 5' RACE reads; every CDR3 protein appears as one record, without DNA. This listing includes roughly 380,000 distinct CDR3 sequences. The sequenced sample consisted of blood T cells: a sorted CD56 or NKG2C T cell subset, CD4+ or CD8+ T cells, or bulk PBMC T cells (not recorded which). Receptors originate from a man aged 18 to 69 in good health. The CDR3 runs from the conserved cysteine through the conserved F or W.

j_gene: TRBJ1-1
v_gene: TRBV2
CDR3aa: CASMANTMNTEAFF

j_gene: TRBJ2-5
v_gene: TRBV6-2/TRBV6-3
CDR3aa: CASSYAGRRATQYF

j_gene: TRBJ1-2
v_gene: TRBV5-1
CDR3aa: CASTLYRGTGDYGYTF

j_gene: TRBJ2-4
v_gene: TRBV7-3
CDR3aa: CATLLAGILAKNIQYF

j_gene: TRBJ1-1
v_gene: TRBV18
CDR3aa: CASSPSTIRVMSTEAFF

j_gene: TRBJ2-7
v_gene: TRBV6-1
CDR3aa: CASRKGQGGYEQYF

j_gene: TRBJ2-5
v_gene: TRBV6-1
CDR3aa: CASTPTGRDSGYF

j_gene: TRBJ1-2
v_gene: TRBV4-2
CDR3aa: CASSQDSSVNYGYTF

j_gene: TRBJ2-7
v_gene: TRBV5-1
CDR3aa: CASSLAAGVSVTYEQYF

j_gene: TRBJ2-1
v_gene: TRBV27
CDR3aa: CASSPFAGGRYEQFF

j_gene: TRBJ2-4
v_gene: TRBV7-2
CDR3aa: CASSLFPGVAKNIQYF

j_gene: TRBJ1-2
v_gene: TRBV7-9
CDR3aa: CASSPQTAGGYTF

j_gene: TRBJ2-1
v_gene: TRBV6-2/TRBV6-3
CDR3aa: CASSYLGQVRGEQFF

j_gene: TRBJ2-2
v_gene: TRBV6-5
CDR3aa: CASSSVSTGRTGELFF

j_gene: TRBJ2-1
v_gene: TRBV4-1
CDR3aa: CASSQGWGLNPYNEQFF

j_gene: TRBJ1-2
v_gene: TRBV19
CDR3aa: CASEGQGETYGYTF

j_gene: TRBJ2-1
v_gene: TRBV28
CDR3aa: CASSLGLLDSSIF

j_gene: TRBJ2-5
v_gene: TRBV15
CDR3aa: CATSGILAGGPETQYF

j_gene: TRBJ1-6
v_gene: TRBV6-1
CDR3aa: CASSEERVTNSPLHF

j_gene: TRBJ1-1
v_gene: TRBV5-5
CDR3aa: CASYQNTEAFF

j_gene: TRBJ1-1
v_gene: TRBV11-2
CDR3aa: CASSLVGQGEAFF

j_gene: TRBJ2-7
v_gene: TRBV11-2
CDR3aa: CASSSLRDRGKMYEQYF

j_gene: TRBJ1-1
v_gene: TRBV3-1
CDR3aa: CASSQEVGTGGTEAFF

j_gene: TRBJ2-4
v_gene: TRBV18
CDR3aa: CASSPTRQGLVAKNIQYF

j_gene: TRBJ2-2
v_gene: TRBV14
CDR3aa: CASSRSRGRSGELFF

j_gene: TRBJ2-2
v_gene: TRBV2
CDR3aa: CASRWTGDTGELFF

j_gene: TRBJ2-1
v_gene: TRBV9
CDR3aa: CASSAGRGGDLNEQFF

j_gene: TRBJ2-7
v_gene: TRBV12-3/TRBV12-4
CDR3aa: CASSFLSPARSYEQYF

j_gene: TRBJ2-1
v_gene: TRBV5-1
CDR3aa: CASSLGRDGYYFSYNEQFF

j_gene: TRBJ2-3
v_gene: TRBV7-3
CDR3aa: CASSFLGSSGGSTDTQYF

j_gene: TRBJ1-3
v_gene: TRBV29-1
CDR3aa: CSVGPEQGGPGNTIYF

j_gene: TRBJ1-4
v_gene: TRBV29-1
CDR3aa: CSVVKRAGEKLFF

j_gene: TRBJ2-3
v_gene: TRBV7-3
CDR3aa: CASSSSSGMTDTQYF

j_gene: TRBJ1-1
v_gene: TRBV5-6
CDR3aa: CASSLRTTMNTEAFF

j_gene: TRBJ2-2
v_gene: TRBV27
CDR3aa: CASSLDPRWENTGELFF

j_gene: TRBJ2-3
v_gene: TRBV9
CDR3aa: CASSVSGTSGVTDTQYF

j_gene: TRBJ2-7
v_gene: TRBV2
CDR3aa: CATAGGSREQYF

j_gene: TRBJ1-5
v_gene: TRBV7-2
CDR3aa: CATVGEGGNQPQHF

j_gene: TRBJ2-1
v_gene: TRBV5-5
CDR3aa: CASSTVRTGVREQFF

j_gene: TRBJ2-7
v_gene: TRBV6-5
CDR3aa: CASKSTYEQYF

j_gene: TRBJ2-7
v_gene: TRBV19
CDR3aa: CASSTIGQTHYEQYF

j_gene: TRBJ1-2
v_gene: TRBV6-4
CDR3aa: CASSDSGFRYGYTF

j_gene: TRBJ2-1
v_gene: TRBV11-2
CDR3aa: CASSLGMWGGSLTYNEQFF

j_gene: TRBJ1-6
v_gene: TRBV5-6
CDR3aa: CASSLGIGTLSRNSPLHF

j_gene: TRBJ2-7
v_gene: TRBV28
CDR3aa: CASSTHPGLAGVEQYF

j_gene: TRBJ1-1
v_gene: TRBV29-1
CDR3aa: CSVLLGGRENTEAFF

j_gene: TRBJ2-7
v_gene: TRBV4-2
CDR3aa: CASSALAGGAGYEQYF

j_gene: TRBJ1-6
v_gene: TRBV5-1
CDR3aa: CASSLGLGAGNNSPLHF

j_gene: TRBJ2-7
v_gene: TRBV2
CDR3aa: CASTESGAGLNEQYF

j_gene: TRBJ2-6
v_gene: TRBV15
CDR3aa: CATSLKGSGANVLTF

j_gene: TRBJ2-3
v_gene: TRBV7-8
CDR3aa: CASSLAPGVVAQYF

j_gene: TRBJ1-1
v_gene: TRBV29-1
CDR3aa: CSVEGARTEAFF

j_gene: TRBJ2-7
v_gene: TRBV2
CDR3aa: CASSQSSSYEQYF

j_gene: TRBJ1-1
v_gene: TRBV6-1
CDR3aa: CASRKDRVAEAFF

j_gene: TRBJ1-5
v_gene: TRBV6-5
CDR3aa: CASSLGRSGSVSQPQHF

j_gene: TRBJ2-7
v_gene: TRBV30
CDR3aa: CAWSRGDRAYEQYF

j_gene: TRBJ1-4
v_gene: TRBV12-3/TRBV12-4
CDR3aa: CASSLSGPDEKLFF